Following are 12 T cell receptor beta chains from one sample sequenced in a study of Siglec-9 on CD8 T cells in melanoma. The method was immunoSEQ multiplex PCR; TCRdb's version includes in-frame clones alone and lacks a portion of them. Of 25,000 to 30,000 clones in the sample, around three quarters are singletons; the top ten hold approximately 5%. Sequencing used Siglec-9- CD8+ T cells sorted from blood. The receptors shown here come from a human donor in good health.

Here the CDR3 reads CASSLTSGNYYEQYV. The CDR3 nucleotides read TGCGCCAGCAGCTTGACTAGCGGGAATTACTACGAGCAGTACGTC. This chain links TRBV5-1 with TRBJ2-7; 10 bases map to TRBD2. The CDR3 sequence is 15 residues long. Trimming cost V 1 base and J 3 bases; bases outside gene matches: 4. CDR1 is SGHRS and CDR2 is YFSETQ in the germline V gene.

The rearrangement links TRBV29-1 to TRBJ1-1; 9 positions agree with TRBD1. CDR3 length: 15 residues. The V gene end was trimmed by 2 bases and the J gene end by 7 bases; junction bases not matched to a gene: 11. CDR1 and CDR2 (germline): SQVTM, ANQGSEA. CDR3 nucleotide sequence: TGCAGCGTTGAAATGGTAGGACAGGGGATTGTTGAAGCTTTCTTT. As protein: CSVEMVGQGIVEAFF.

V is TRBV4-1 and J is TRBJ1-5; D not resolved. The CDR3 runs 15 residues. Germline CDR1 is MGHRA and CDR2 is YSYEKL. Trimming pared 0 bases from V and 3 bases from J, leaving 9 bases between. The CDR3 is CASSQDSDLNQPQHF. The CDR3 DNA reads as TGCGCCAGCAGCCAAGATAGTGACCTCAATCAGCCCCAGCATTTT.

The chain recombines TRBV19 with TRBJ2-7, with 7 bases identical to TRBD1. The J segment lost 3 bases and the V segment lost 4 bases, leaving 6 bases of the junction unmatched. The CDR3 covers 14 residues. In germline, CDR1 is LNHDA, CDR2 SQIVND (reference sequence). CDR3: CASSTGTEVYEQYF. CDR3 in DNA: TGTGCCAGTAGTACGGGGACAGAGGTCTACGAGCAGTACTTC.

There are a few counts of this clone. This chain uses TRBV2 with TRBJ2-1; 12 bases match TRBD2. CDR1 is SNHLY and CDR2 is FYNNEI in the germline V gene. After removal of 5 bases from V and 7 bases from J, the junction contained 3 bases not matched to a gene. The CDR3 runs to 14 residues. The CDR3 loop reads CASSFGTSGNEQFF. Here the CDR3 DNA reads TGTGCCAGCAGTTTCGGGACTAGCGGGAATGAGCAGTTCTTC.

This clone occurred once. V gene TRBV27 combines with J gene TRBJ1-6; 8 bases map to TRBD1. This CDR3 is 15 amino acids long. The germline gives CDR1 MNHEY, CDR2 SMNVEV (reference sequence). V gave up 1 base and J gave up 8 bases; unmatched junction bases: 4. The CDR3 DNA reads as TGTGCCAGCAGTTTATTACAGGGGGAATATTCACCCCTCCACTTT. This translates into CASSLLQGEYSPLHF.

CDR3 bases: TGTGCCAGCAGCTTAGTGGGGGGGCCTGGGGCTCAGCTGTTTTTT. Translated: CASSLVGGPGAQLFF. The V and J genes are TRBV7-8 and TRBJ2-2; a possible D gene is TRBD2 (7 bases). The CDR3 has 15 residues. The germline CDR1 and CDR2 sequences are SGHVS and FQNEAQ. Trimming shortened V by 1 base and J by 12 bases, and 18 bases separated the two germline ends.

The chain recombines TRBV2 with TRBJ1-1; D uncertain. Trimming took 4 bases from V and 0 from J, leaving 12 bases between them. CDR3 length: 15 amino acids. The germline V gene has CDR1 SNHLY and CDR2 FYNNEI. The CDR3 sequence: CASSGTPRMNTEAFF. The CDR3 region has the DNA TGTGCCAGCAGTGGGACGCCGCGGATGAACACTGAAGCTTTCTTT.

V and J are TRBV14 and TRBJ1-2; D is ambiguous. The CDR3 contains 15 residues. Trimming cost V 1 base and J 1 base, with 10 bases left between them. Germline V gene sequence: CDR1 SGHDN, CDR2 FVKESK. CDR3: CASSQAQRDNYGYTF. The CDR3 nucleotides are TGTGCCAGCAGCCAAGCGCAGCGAGATAACTATGGCTACACCTTC.

J is TRBJ2-7 and V is TRBV19; 9 bases map to TRBD1. J gave up 0 bases and V 3 bases, and 3 bases lay outside the gene matches. The CDR3 is 15 residues long. Germline CDR1 is LNHDA and CDR2 is SQIVND (reference sequence). This chain's CDR3 is CASSIGQGHSYEQYF. Here the CDR3 DNA reads TGTGCCAGTAGTATTGGACAGGGGCACTCCTACGAGCAGTACTTC.

This clone was counted only a few times. V usage is TRBV4-1 and J usage is TRBJ1-1, with 7 bases lining up with TRBD1. CDR1 is MGHRA and CDR2 is YSYEKL in the germline V gene. This CDR3 comprises 17 residues. The V and J ends lost 1 base and 3 bases, in that order; junction bases with no gene match: 11. In DNA, the CDR3 is TGCGCCAGCAGCCAAGTAAGTACAGGGGCTTTGGACACTGAAGCTTTCTTT. The encoded protein is CASSQVSTGALDTEAFF.

The J gene is TRBJ2-3, the V gene TRBV27; no clear D gene. The CDR3 is 12 residues long. Trimming left V 3 bases short and J 6 bases short, with 7 bases between. Germline V gene lookup returns CDR1 MNHEY and CDR2 SMNVEV (reference sequence). CDR3 DNA: TGTGCCAGCAGTTTTACGCCCGATACGCAGTATTTT. This codes for CASSFTPDTQYF.